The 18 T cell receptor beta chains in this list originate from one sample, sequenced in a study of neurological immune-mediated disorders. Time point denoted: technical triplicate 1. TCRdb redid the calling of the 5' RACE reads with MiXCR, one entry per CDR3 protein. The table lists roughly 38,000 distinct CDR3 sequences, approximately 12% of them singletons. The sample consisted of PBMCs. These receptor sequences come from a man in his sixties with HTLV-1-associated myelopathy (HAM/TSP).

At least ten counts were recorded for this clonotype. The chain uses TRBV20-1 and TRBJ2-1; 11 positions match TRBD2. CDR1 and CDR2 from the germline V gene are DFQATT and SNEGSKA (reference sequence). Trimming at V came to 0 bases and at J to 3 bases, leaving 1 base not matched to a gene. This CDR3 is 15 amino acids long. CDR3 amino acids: CSAREGLAGYNEQFF. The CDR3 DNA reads TGCAGTGCTAGAGAAGGACTAGCGGGCTACAATGAGCAGTTCTTC.

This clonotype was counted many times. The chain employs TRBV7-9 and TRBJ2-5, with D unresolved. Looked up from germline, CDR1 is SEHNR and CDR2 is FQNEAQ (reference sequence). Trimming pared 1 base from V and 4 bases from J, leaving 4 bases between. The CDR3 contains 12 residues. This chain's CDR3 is CASSLGAETQYF. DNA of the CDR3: TGTGCCAGCAGCTTAGGAGCAGAGACCCAGTACTTC.

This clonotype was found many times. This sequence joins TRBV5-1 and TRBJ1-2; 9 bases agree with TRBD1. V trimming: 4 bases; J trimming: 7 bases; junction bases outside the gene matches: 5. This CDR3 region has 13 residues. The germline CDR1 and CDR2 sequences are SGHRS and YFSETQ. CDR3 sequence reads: CASSPDRGGGYTF. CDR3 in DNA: TGCGCCAGCAGCCCGGACAGGGGAGGTGGCTACACCTTC.

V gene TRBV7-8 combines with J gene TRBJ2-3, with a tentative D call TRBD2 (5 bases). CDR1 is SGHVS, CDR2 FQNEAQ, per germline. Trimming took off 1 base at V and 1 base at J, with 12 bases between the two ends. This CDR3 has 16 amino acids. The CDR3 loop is CASSLGGRWGTDTQYF. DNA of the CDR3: TGTGCCAGCAGCTTAGGAGGGCGTTGGGGCACAGATACGCAGTATTTT.

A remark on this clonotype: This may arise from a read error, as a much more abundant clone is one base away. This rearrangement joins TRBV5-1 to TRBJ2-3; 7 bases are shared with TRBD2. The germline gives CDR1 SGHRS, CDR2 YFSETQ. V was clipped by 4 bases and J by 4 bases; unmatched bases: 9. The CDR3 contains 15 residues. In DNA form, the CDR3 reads TGCGCCAGCAGCCCCGGGACTATTTGGGCAGATACGCAGTATTTT. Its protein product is CASSPGTIWADTQYF.

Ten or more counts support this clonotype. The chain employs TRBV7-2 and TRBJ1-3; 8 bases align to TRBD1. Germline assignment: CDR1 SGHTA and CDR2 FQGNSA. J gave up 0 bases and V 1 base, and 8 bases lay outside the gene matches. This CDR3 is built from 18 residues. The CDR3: CASSLVSGQVISGNTIYF. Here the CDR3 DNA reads TGTGCCAGCAGCTTAGTTTCGGGACAGGTTATCTCTGGAAACACCATATATTTT.

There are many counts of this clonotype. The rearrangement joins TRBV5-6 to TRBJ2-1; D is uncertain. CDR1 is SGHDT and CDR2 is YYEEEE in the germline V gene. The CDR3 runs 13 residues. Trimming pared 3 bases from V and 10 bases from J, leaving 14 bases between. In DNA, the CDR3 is TGTGCCAGCAGCTGGGGTGTCCACACGGAGCAGTTCTTC. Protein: CASSWGVHTEQFF.

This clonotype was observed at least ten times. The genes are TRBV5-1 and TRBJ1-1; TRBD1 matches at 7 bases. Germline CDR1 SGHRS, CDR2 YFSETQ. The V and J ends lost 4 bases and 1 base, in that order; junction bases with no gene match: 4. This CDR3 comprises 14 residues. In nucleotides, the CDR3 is TGCGCCAGCAGCCGGGGACAGACGAACACTGAAGCTTTCTTT. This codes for CASSRGQTNTEAFF. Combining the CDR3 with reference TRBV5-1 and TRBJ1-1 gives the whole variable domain KAGVTQTPRYLIKTRGQQVTLSCSPISGHRSVSWYQQTPGQGLQFLFEYFSETQRNKGNFPGRFSGRQFSNSRSEMNVSTLELGDSALYLCASSRGQTNTEAFFGQGTRLTVV.

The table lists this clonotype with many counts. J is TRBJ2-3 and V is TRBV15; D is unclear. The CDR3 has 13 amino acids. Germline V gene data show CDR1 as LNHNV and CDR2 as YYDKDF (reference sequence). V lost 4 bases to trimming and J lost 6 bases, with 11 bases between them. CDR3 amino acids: CATSILNADTQYF. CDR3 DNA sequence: TGTGCCACCAGCATCCTTAATGCCGATACGCAGTATTTT. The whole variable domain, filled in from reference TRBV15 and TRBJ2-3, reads DAMVIQNPRYQVTQFGKPVTLSCSQTLNHNVMYWYQQKSSQAPKLLFHYYDKDFNNEADTPDNFQSRRPNTSFCFLDIRSPGLGDTAMYLCATSILNADTQYFGPGTRLTVL.

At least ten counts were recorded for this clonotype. The CDR3: CASSFGTSGGGYNEQFF. The CDR3 DNA sequence: TGCGCCAGCAGCTTCGGGACTAGCGGAGGCGGCTACAATGAGCAGTTCTTC. The chain employs TRBV5-1 and TRBJ2-1; 11 bases match TRBD2. Germline values: CDR1 SGHRS, CDR2 YFSETQ. With V trimmed by 2 bases and J by 3 bases, 7 bases remained unmatched. The CDR3 runs 17 residues.

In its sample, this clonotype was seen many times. The CDR3 coding sequence is TGCAGCGTTGAAAAACCGGGGAGAGAGGAGCTGTTTTTT. Amino acids: CSVEKPGREELFF. V usage is TRBV29-1 and J usage is TRBJ2-2, with a weak D call TRBD2 (5 bases). Germline V CDR1 and CDR2: SQVTM, ANQGSEA. The CDR3 runs 13 residues. Trimming pared 2 bases from V and 10 bases from J, leaving 14 bases between.

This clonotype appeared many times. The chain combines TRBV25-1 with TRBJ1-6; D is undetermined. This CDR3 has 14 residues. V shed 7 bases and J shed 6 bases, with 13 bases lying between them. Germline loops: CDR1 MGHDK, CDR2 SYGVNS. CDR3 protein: CASTFKRANSPLHF. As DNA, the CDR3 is TGTGCCAGCACTTTCAAGCGGGCTAATTCACCCCTCCACTTT.

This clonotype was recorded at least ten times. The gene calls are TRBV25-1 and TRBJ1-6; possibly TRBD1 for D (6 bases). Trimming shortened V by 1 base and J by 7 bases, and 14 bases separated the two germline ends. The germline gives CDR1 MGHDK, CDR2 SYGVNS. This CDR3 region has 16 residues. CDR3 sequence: CASSESGGGQNSPLHF. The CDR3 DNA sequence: TGTGCCAGCAGTGAATCGGGAGGGGGTCAGAATTCACCCCTCCACTTT.

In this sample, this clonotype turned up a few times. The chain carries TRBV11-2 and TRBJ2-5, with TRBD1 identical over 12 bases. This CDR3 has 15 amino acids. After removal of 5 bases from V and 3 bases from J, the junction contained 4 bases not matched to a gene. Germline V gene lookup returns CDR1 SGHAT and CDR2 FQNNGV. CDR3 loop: CASSPGTGGEETQYF. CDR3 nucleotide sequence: TGTGCCAGCAGCCCCGGGACAGGGGGCGAAGAGACCCAGTACTTC.

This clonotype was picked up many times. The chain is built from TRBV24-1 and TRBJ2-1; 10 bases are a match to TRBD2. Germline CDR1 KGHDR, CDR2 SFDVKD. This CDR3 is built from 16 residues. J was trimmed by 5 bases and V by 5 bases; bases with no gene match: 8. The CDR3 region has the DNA TGTGCCACCAGTGCCAGCGGGAGGGGATCTAACAATGAGCAGTTCTTC. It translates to CATSASGRGSNNEQFF.

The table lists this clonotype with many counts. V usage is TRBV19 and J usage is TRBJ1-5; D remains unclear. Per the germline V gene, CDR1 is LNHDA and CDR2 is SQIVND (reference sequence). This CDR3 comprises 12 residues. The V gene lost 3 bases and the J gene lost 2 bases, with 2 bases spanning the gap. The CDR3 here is CASSIRNQPQHF. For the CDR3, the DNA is TGTGCCAGTAGTATCCGCAATCAGCCCCAGCATTTT.

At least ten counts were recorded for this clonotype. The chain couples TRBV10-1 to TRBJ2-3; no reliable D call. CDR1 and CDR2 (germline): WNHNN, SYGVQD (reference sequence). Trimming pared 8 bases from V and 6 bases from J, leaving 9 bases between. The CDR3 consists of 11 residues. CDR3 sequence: CASGHGDTQYF. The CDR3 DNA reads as TGCGCCAGCGGTCACGGGGATACGCAGTATTTT.

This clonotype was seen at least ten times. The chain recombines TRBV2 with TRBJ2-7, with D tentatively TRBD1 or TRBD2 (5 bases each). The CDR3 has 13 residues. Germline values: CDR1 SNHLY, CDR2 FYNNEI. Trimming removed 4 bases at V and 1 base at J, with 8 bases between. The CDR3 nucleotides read TGTGCCAGCAGTGTAGAGGGGTCCTACGAGCAGTACTTC. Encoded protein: CASSVEGSYEQYF.